This T cell receptor (beta chain) was documented in a study of blood T cell repertoires in COVID-19. This CDR3 comprises 16 residues. CDR1 and CDR2 from the germline V gene are SGHTA and FQGNSA. With V trimmed by 1 base and J by 2 bases, 2 bases remained unmatched. Study processing details: Amplification with reference gene primers provided the estimates of nucleated cell counts. Generated by immunoSEQ multiplex PCR, the TCRdb table keeps only in-frame clones and is missing some. The DNA gave D and trimming, while V, J and clone size come from that table. This table has about 240,000 clones, roughly four fifths appearing once.

The V gene is TRBV7-2, the J gene TRBJ2-2; 9 nucleotides agree with TRBD2. This sequence originates from a woman aged 18-29 years with acute or convalescent COVID-19. The sample consisted of peripheral blood. CDR3 sequence reads: CASSLVSGSNTGELFF. The CDR3 nucleotides read TGTGCCAGCAGCTTAGTTAGCGGGAGTAACACCGGGGAGCTGTTTTTT.